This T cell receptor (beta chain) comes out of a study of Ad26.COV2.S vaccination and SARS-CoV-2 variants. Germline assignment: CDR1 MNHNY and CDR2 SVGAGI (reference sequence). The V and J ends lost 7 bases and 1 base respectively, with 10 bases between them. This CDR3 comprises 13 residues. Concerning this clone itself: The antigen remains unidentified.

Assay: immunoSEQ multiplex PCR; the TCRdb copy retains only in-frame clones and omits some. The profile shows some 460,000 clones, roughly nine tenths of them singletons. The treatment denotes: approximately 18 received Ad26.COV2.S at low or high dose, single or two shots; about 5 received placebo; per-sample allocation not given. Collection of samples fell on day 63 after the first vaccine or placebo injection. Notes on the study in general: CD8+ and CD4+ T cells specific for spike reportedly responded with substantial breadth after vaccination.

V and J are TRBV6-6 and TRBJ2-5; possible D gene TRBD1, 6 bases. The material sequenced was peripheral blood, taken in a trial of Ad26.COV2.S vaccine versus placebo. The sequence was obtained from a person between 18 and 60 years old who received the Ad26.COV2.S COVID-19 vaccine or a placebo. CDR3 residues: CASTDRPQETQYF. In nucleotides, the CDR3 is TGTGCCAGCACGGACAGACCCCAAGAGACCCAGTACTTC.